The rows below give T cell receptor beta chains drawn from one sample of a study of T-cell memory formation after mild COVID-19. TCRdb independently ran MiXCR on the 5' RACE reads; one entry per CDR3 protein. The table shows approximately 500,000 distinct CDR3 sequences, with more than 20% occurring only once. Sequencing used PBMCs or a T cell subset sorted from them (not recorded which). The origin of the receptors is an adult woman who had mild COVID-19 (a few samples of this study predate the infection). Cell type and time point are not known. CDR3s include the opening cysteine and the closing phenylalanine or tryptophan. A D gene is named only where the DNA matches it firmly. Part of the rows lack a size; the others show once, few, many or a class for expanded clones.

cdr3_aa cdr3_nt d_call j_call clone_size v_call
CAWRVGGNEQFF TGTGCCTGGAGAGTTGGTGGAAATGAGCAGTTCTTC NA TRBJ2-1 NA TRBV30
CASSPPVGTHYGYTF TGTGCCAGCTCACCACCGGTCGGGACGCACTATGGCTACACCTTC NA TRBJ1-2 NA TRBV18
CASRPTSGEQYF TGTGCCAGCAGGCCCACTAGTGGCGAGCAGTACTTC NA TRBJ2-7 NA TRBV12-3/TRBV12-4
CASSPKDRDFDEQYF TGCGCCAGCAGCCCAAAGGACAGGGACTTCGACGAGCAGTACTTC TRBD1 TRBJ2-7 few TRBV4-1
CSVVGPAGRPPYEQYF TGCAGCGTTGTTGGTCCAGCGGGAAGGCCCCCGTACGAGCAGTACTTC TRBD2 TRBJ2-7 NA TRBV29-1
CASSLDSDTGELFF TGTGCCAGCAGCTTGGACAGTGACACCGGGGAGCTGTTTTTT NA TRBJ2-2 many TRBV7-3
CSAGGLKANVLTF TGCAGTGCTGGAGGACTGAAGGCCAACGTCCTGACTTTC NA TRBJ2-6 few TRBV20-1
CATRESSYNEQFF TGTGCCACTAGGGAGAGCTCCTACAATGAGCAGTTCTTC NA TRBJ2-1 few TRBV25-1
CASSFRTDYTEAFF TGTGCCAGCAGTTTCCGGACGGATTACACTGAAGCTTTCTTT NA TRBJ1-1 NA TRBV12-3/TRBV12-4
CASSPRLAGGLVEQFF TGTGCCAGCAGCCCGCGACTAGCGGGGGGATTGGTTGAGCAGTTCTTC TRBD2 TRBJ2-1 NA TRBV7-9
CASGSGSPLHF TGTGCCAGCGGTAGCGGGTCACCCCTCCACTTT NA TRBJ1-6 NA TRBV2
CASSSLAGGFQETQYF TGTGCCAGCAGCTCCCTAGCGGGAGGCTTCCAAGAGACCCAGTACTTC TRBD2 TRBJ2-5 few TRBV7-2
CASSPRDRDYEQYF TGTGCCAGCAGCCCCAGGGACAGAGACTACGAGCAGTACTTC TRBD1 TRBJ2-7 few TRBV18
CASSPGPGARYGYTF TGTGCCAGCAGCCCCGGGCCAGGGGCCAGGTATGGCTACACCTTC NA TRBJ1-2 few TRBV4-2
CASEKTGAETQYF TGTGCCAGCGAGAAGACAGGGGCCGAGACCCAGTACTTC TRBD1 TRBJ2-5 few TRBV18
CATGTGVSYEQYF TGTGCCACCGGGACAGGCGTATCCTACGAGCAGTACTTC TRBD1 TRBJ2-7 NA TRBV10-3
CASSYSPFGTDTQYF TGTGCCAGCAGTTATAGCCCCTTCGGTACAGATACGCAGTATTTT NA TRBJ2-3 many TRBV12-3/TRBV12-4
CSATRVSAKNIQYF TGCAGTGCCACTAGGGTTTCGGCCAAAAACATTCAGTACTTC NA TRBJ2-4 few TRBV20-1
CASSQVADVVYSYEQYF TGTGCCAGCAGCCAAGTTGCAGATGTCGTCTACTCCTACGAGCAGTACTTC NA TRBJ2-7 NA TRBV4-2
CAISVDRGPYEQYF TGTGCCATCAGTGTTGACAGGGGACCATACGAGCAGTACTTC TRBD1 TRBJ2-7 many TRBV10-3
CASSTQWGMLYGYTF TGTGCCAGCAGCACACAGTGGGGGATGCTCTATGGCTACACCTTC NA TRBJ1-2 once TRBV11-2
CASSWTVQTGARRTEAFF TGTGCCAGCAGCTGGACGGTCCAGACGGGGGCGCGGCGCACTGAAGCTTTCTTT NA TRBJ1-1 few TRBV5-6
CASSYSSGVFTGANVLTF TGTGCCAGCAGTTACTCCTCGGGGGTCTTTACTGGGGCCAACGTCCTGACTTTC NA TRBJ2-6 few TRBV6-5
CASTLSEGANTGELFF TGTGCCAGCACCCTATCCGAGGGGGCGAACACCGGGGAGCTGTTTTTT NA TRBJ2-2 NA TRBV12-3/TRBV12-4
CASRDGGGAPKIF TGTGCCAGCAGAGATGGGGGGGGCGCGCCGAAGATCTTC NA TRBJ2-1 few TRBV12-3/TRBV12-4
CASGQLNTEAFF TGTGCATCAGGGCAGCTGAACACTGAAGCTTTCTTT NA TRBJ1-1 NA TRBV30
CASSDRQGANEKLFF TGTGCCAGCAGCGACCGACAGGGCGCTAATGAAAAACTGTTTTTT TRBD1 TRBJ1-4 NA TRBV7-9
CSARQSVGARTYNEQFF TGCAGTGCTAGACAGAGCGTAGGGGCAAGGACCTACAATGAGCAGTTCTTC NA TRBJ2-1 NA TRBV20-1
CASSPTGTPGDTQYF TGTGCCAGCAGCCCGACCGGGACCCCGGGAGATACGCAGTATTTT NA TRBJ2-3 few TRBV4-2
CSVGGTGDSYEQYF TGCAGCGTCGGTGGGACAGGGGACTCCTACGAGCAGTACTTC TRBD1 TRBJ2-7 NA TRBV29-1
CASSHTGTGVMGQHF TGTGCCAGCAGCCATACCGGGACAGGGGTTATGGGCCAGCATTTT TRBD1 TRBJ1-5 NA TRBV7-2
CASSLTALWGFPDTQYF TGTGCCAGCAGCTTAACAGCCCTATGGGGGTTCCCAGATACGCAGTATTTT NA TRBJ2-3 NA TRBV7-3
CASSVGTVSNSPLHF TGTGCCAGCAGCGTAGGGACAGTATCGAATTCACCCCTCCACTTT NA TRBJ1-6 NA TRBV9
CASSPPPPGANVLTF TGTGCCAGCAGCCCCCCGCCCCCTGGGGCCAACGTCCTGACTTTC NA TRBJ2-6 NA TRBV6-5
CASSVSSSGKAYNEQFF TGTGCCAGCAGCGTAAGCTCCAGCGGGAAGGCCTACAATGAGCAGTTCTTC TRBD2 TRBJ2-1 few TRBV11-2
CASSPPGRGGYTF TGTGCCAGCAGTCCCCCCGGGAGGGGAGGCTACACCTTC NA TRBJ1-2 NA TRBV12-3/TRBV12-4
CASSLLAGGPLKTQYF TGTGCCAGCAGTTTATTGGCAGGGGGGCCTCTGAAGACCCAGTACTTC NA TRBJ2-5 NA TRBV12-3/TRBV12-4
CSARRTPSSYNEQFF TGCAGTGCTAGGAGGACCCCCAGCTCCTACAATGAGCAGTTCTTC NA TRBJ2-1 NA TRBV20-1
CASSFESYTDTQYF TGTGCCAGCAGCTTTGAATCGTACACAGATACGCAGTATTTT NA TRBJ2-3 many TRBV5-5
CASSPPGLARVGEQFF TGTGCCAGCAGCCCACCGGGACTAGCGCGGGTGGGTGAGCAGTTCTTC TRBD2 TRBJ2-1 NA TRBV5-6
CASSPTGSEEFF TGTGCCAGCAGTCCTACAGGGTCCGAGGAGTTTTTT NA TRBJ1-4 few TRBV6-6